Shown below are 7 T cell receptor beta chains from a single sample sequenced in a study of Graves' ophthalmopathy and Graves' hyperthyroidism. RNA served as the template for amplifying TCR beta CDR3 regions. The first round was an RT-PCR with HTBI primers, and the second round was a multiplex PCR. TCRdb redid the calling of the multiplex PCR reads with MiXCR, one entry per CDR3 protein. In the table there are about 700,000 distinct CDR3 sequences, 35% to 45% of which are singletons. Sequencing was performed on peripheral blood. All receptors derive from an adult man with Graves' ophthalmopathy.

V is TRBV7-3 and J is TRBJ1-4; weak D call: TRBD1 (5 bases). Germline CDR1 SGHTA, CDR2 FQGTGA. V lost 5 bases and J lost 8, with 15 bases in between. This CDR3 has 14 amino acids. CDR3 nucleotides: TGTGCCAGCAGCCCAATGGGGGGTTGGGAAAAACTGTTTTTT. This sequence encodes CASSPMGGWEKLFF.

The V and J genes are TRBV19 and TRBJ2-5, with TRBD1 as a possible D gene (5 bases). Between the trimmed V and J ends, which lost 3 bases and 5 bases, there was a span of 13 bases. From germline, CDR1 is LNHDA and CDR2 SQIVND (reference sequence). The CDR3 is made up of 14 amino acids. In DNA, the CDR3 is TGTGCCAGTAGTATGGGCAGGGATGGGGAGACCCAGTACTTC. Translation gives CASSMGRDGETQYF.

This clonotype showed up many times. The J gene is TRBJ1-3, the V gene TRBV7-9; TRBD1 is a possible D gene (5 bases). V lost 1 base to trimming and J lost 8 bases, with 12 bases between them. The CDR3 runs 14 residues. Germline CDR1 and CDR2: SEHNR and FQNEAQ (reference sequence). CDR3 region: CASSLGQSGDTIYF. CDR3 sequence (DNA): TGTGCCAGCAGCTTAGGACAGTCCGGAGACACCATATATTTT.

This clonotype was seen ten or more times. CDR3: CASSDVGQPQHF. For the CDR3, the DNA is TGTGCCAGCAGCGATGTTGGTCAGCCCCAGCATTTT. V is TRBV6-5 and J is TRBJ1-5; D is uncertain. This CDR3 comprises 12 residues. In germline, CDR1 is MNHEY, CDR2 SVGAGI. The V and J ends lost 6 bases and 6 bases respectively, with 9 bases between them.

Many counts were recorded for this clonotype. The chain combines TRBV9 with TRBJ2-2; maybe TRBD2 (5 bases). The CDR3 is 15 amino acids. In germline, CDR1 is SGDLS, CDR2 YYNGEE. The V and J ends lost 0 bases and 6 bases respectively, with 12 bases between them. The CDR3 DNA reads TGTGCCAGCAGCGTAGGTTATAGCGTAGCCGGGGAGCTGTTTTTT. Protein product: CASSVGYSVAGELFF.

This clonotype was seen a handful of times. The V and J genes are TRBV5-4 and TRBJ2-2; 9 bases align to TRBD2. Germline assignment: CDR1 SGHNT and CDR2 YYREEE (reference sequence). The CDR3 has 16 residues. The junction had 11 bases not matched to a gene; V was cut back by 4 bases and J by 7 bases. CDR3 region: CASSLGRGGRFGELFF. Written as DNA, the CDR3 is TGTGCCAGCAGCCTTGGGCGGGGGGGCCGCTTCGGGGAGCTGTTTTTT.

The CDR3 region has the DNA TGCAGTGCAGTGAGGTCCTACGAGCAGTACTTC. Its translation: CSAVRSYEQYF. This rearrangement joins TRBV20-1 to TRBJ2-7; D ambiguous. CDR3 length equals 11 residues. Trimming took off 6 bases at V and 1 base at J, with 7 bases between the two ends. Germline CDR1 is DFQATT and CDR2 is SNEGSKA (reference sequence).